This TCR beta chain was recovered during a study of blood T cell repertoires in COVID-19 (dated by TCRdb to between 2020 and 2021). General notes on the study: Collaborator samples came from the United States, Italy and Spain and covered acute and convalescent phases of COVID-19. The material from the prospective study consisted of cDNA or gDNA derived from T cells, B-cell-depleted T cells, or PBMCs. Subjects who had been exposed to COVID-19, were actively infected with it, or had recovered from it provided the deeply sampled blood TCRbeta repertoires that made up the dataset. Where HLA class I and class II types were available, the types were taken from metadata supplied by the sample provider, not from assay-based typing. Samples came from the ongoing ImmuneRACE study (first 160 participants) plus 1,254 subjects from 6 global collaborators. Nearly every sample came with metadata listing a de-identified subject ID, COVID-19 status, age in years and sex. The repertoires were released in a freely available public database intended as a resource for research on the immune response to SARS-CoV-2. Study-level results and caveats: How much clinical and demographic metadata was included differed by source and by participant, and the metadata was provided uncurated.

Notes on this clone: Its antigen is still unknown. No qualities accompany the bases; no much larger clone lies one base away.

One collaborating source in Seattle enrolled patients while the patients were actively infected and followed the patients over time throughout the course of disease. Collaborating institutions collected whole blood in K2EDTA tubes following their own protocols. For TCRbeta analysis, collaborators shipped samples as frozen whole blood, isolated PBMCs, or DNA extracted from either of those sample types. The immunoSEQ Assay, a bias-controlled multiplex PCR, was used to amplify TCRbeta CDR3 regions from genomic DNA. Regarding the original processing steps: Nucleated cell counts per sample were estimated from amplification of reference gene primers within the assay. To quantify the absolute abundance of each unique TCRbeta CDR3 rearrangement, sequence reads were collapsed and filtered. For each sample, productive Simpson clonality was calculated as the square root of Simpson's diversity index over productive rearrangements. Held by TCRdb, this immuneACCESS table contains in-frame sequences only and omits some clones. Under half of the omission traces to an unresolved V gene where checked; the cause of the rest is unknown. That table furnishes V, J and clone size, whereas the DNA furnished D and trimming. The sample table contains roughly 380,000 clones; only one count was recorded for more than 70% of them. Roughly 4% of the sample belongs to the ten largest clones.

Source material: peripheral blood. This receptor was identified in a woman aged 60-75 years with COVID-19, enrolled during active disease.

The CDR3 reads as follows: CASSAPARGNEQFF. The sequenced DNA: TGTGCCAGCAGCGCGCCGGCCCGGGGTAATGAGCAGTTCTTC. The rearrangement joined TRBV7-8 to TRBJ2-1; the D gene is perhaps TRBD2, from 5 matching bases. The trim is 5 bases for V and 7 bases for J, with a gap of 15 bases between the germline ends. There are 14 amino acids in the CDR3, from cysteine to phenylalanine inclusive. Left in the record is the CDR3 DNA by itself, 42 bases read in frame from the first base. In the germline V gene, CDR1 corresponds to SGHVS and CDR2 to FQNEAQ.